What follows are 9 T cell receptor beta chains derived from one specimen sequenced in a study of T cell clonotyping in hematopoietic cell transplantation. Repertoires were generated with immunoSEQ multiplex PCR, while TCRdb's copy carries only in-frame clones and drops some. The repertoire holds some 9,300 clones, with 51% as singletons. The specimen comprised peripheral blood mononuclear cells, sampled 100 days after allogeneic stem cell transplant. Receptor source: a female patient in her 50s who had an allogeneic stem cell transplant from an unrelated donor, so the T cells may come from the graft donor. Some clones in this sample may be carry-over from other donors' samples.

This clone was counted between two and nine times. The chain carries TRBV30 and TRBJ1-5, with 7 positions matching TRBD1. This CDR3 has 13 residues. Germline CDR1 reads GTSNPN; CDR2 reads SVGIG (reference sequence). The trim removed 5 bases at V and 4 bases at J, leaving 5 bases unmatched. As DNA, the CDR3 is TGTGCCTGGGACAGGGAACGGAATCAGCCCCAGCATTTT. Amino acids: CAWDRERNQPQHF.

The count of this clone is one. This chain links TRBV9 with TRBJ2-5; D not certain. Germline V lookup: CDR1 SGDLS, CDR2 YYNGEE. V was cut by 4 bases and J by 0 bases, with 7 bases left in between. The CDR3 sequence is 13 residues long. CDR3 residues: CASSSPYQETQYF. The CDR3 bases are TGTGCCAGCAGCTCGCCCTACCAAGAGACCCAGTACTTC.

The V call is TRBV19, the J call TRBJ1-4; D may be TRBD1 (5 bases). Germline values: CDR1 LNHDA, CDR2 SQIVND (reference sequence). The CDR3 totals 11 residues. V was shortened by 8 bases and J by 8 bases, with 9 bases between the two germline ends. CDR3 coding DNA: TGTGCCAGTGGCAGGGTGGAAAAACTGTTTTTT. As protein: CASGRVEKLFF.

V and J are TRBV30 and TRBJ1-6; D is unclear. The CDR3 is made up of 13 amino acids. Trimming pared 4 bases from V and 6 bases from J, leaving 10 bases between. Germline CDR1 GTSNPN, CDR2 SVGIG (reference sequence). This chain's CDR3 is CAWKNSPNSPLHF. CDR3 nucleotides: TGTGCCTGGAAAAACAGCCCTAATTCACCCCTCCACTTT.

This clone came up a few times. The chain has TRBV27 and TRBJ2-7; TRBD2 matches at 8 bases. In germline, CDR1 is MNHEY, CDR2 SMNVEV (reference sequence). This CDR3 is built from 14 residues. V shed 6 bases, J shed 3 bases, and the junction held 7 bases outside the gene matches. The CDR3 protein is CASSPTSANYEQYF. As DNA, the CDR3 is TGTGCCAGCAGCCCGACTAGCGCCAACTACGAGCAGTACTTC.

V gene TRBV18 combines with J gene TRBJ2-7; tentative D call: TRBD1 (6 bases). Trimming stripped 2 bases from V and 2 bases from J, with 13 bases between. Germline CDR1 KGHSH, CDR2 LQKENI. The CDR3 runs to 15 residues. The DNA of the CDR3 is TGTGCCAGCTCACCAGGGCAGGGGTGGGCCTACGAGCAGTACTTC. As protein: CASSPGQGWAYEQYF.

The chain couples TRBV29-1 to TRBJ2-7; weak D call: TRBD2 (5 bases). Germline loops: CDR1 SQVTM, CDR2 ANQGSEA. The CDR3 sequence is 11 residues long. Deletions cut 7 bases from V and 7 bases from J, with 14 bases between. CDR3 nucleotides: TGCAGCGCCGCGGGCGAGAGGGAGCAGTACTTC. Its translation: CSAAGEREQYF.

This clone was counted between two and nine times. V is TRBV30 and J is TRBJ1-6; D is ambiguous. The ends were cut back, 3 bases at V and 1 base at J, with 4 bases in the middle. The germline CDR1 and CDR2 sequences are GTSNPN and SVGIG (reference sequence). The CDR3 runs to 13 residues. The CDR3 DNA is TGTGCCTGGAGAGGTTCCTATAATTCACCCCTCCACTTT. Its protein is CAWRGSYNSPLHF.

The CDR3 DNA is TGCGCCAGCAGCCAAGATAGAACCCAAGAGACCCAGTACTTC. Translating gives CASSQDRTQETQYF. The chain couples TRBV4-3 to TRBJ2-5; no reliable D call. The V gene lost 0 bases and the J gene lost 1 base, with 6 bases spanning the gap. Germline CDR1 is LGHNA and CDR2 is YSLEER. This CDR3 has 14 residues.